The rows below give T cell receptor beta chains drawn from one sample of a study of shared clonotypes between healthy human individuals. TCRdb keeps only in-frame clones here, not all; method: immunoSEQ multiplex PCR. Of about 680,000 clones listed, more than 70% are singletons. Source material: memory CD4+ T cells sorted from blood. The receptors stem from a woman aged 30 to 39 in good health. CDR3s include the opening cysteine and the closing phenylalanine or tryptophan. D genes are given only for firm matches. Clone size is shown for a subset of rows, as once, few, many or a class of expanded clone.

>TRBD2|TRBJ2-1|TRBV7-9|.
CASSFSGIDNEQFF
TGTGCCAGCAGCTTTAGCGGGATTGACAATGAGCAGTTCTTC
>.|TRBJ1-5|TRBV19|few
CASTSGNSNQPQHF
TGTGCCAGTACCTCGGGGAATAGCAATCAGCCCCAGCATTTT
>.|TRBJ2-2|TRBV7-9|.
CASSLAGVNTGELFF
TGTGCCAGCAGCTTAGCGGGAGTGAACACCGGGGAGCTGTTTTTT
>TRBD1|TRBJ1-4|TRBV5-4|.
CASSRDRGNEKLFF
TGTGCCAGCAGCCGCGACAGGGGGAATGAAAAACTGTTTTTT
>.|TRBJ2-7|TRBV18|.
CASSPSGDSLYEQYF
TGTGCCAGCTCACCCTCGGGGGACTCCCTTTACGAGCAGTACTTC
>.|TRBJ2-1|TRBV18|once
CASSPLGNEQFF
TGTGCCAGCTCACCTCTTGGGAATGAGCAGTTCTTC
>.|TRBJ2-7|TRBV28|.
CASTTGGYEQYF
TGTGCCAGCACCACCGGGGGATACGAGCAGTACTTC
>TRBD1|TRBJ1-5|TRBV19|.
CASTSGGAKGTGNQPQHF
TGTGCCAGTACCTCAGGGGGCGCAAAAGGAACGGGCAATCAGCCCCAGCATTTT
>TRBD1|TRBJ1-1|TRBV2|.
CASSGFNRDRGTEAFF
TGTGCCAGCAGTGGATTTAACCGGGACAGGGGGACTGAAGCTTTCTTT
>TRBD2|TRBJ2-5|TRBV14|.
CASSPTSTPKETQYF
TGTGCCAGCAGCCCGACTAGCACCCCAAAAGAGACCCAGTACTTC
>TRBD2|TRBJ2-1|TRBV30|.
CAWGAGGSSYNEQFF
TGTGCCTGGGGAGCGGGAGGGAGCTCCTACAATGAGCAGTTCTTC
>TRBD1|TRBJ2-5|TRBV19|many
CASSIGGQASETQYF
TGTGCCAGTAGTATAGGCGGACAGGCGTCGGAGACCCAGTACTTC
>TRBD2|TRBJ2-1|TRBV7-9|.
CASSLVFGTRDIAGEQFF
TGTGCCAGCAGCTTGGTTTTTGGGACTAGAGATATTGCGGGTGAGCAGTTCTTC
>.|TRBJ2-5|TRBV5-1|.
CASSLVGLRQETQYF
TGCGCCAGCAGCTTGGTGGGGCTACGCCAAGAGACCCAGTACTTC
>.|TRBJ1-5|TRBV27|.
CASSLRTAVQPQHF
TGTGCCAGCAGTCTCCGGACAGCAGTCCAGCCCCAGCATTTT
>.|TRBJ2-5|TRBV29-1|.
CSVDRPDLETQYF
TGCAGCGTTGATCGACCCGATCTGGAGACCCAGTACTTC
>.|TRBJ1-3|TRBV7-9|.
CASSLSGVGVSGNTIYF
TGTGCCAGCAGCTTATCTGGAGTAGGGGTCTCTGGAAACACCATATATTTT
>.|TRBJ1-1|TRBV2|few
CASSEGRLNTEAFF
TGTGCCAGCAGTGAGGGTAGGTTAAACACTGAAGCTTTCTTT
>TRBD1|TRBJ1-2|TRBV2|.
CASVNRGANYGYTF
TGTGCCAGCGTAAACAGGGGAGCTAACTATGGCTACACCTTC
>.|TRBJ2-6|TRBV19|.
CASSSTAGSGANVLTF
TGTGCCAGTAGTTCGACAGCCGGATCTGGGGCCAACGTCCTGACTTTC
>.|TRBJ2-1|TRBV5-4|few
CASSPGLGVSQFF
TGTGCCAGCAGCCCGGGACTGGGGGTTTCGCAGTTCTTC
>TRBD1|TRBJ1-4|TRBV9|.
CASSVSGGGEKLFF
TGTGCCAGCAGCGTATCAGGGGGTGGGGAAAAACTGTTTTTT
>TRBD2|TRBJ2-2|TRBV13|.
CASSLGGSVAGELFF
TGTGCCAGCAGCTTGGGCGGGAGCGTGGCCGGGGAGCTGTTTTTT
>TRBD1|TRBJ1-5|TRBV23-1|.
CASSQPRHRGKVHSEISNQPQHF
TGCGCCAGCAGTCAACCGAGGCACAGGGGGAAGGTCCACTCAGAGATTAGCAATCAGCCCCAGCATTTT
>TRBD2|TRBJ2-7|TRBV14|.
CASSQGGSWSSYEQYF
TGTGCCAGCAGCCAGGGGGGGAGCTGGAGCTCCTACGAGCAGTACTTC
>.|TRBJ2-5|TRBV5-1|.
CASSLGLTDQETQYF
TGCGCCAGCAGCTTGGGGTTGACCGATCAAGAGACCCAGTACTTC
>TRBD2|TRBJ2-2|TRBV5-1|.
CASSVLGTSNTGELFF
TGCGCCAGCAGCGTCCTCGGGACTAGTAACACCGGGGAGCTGTTTTTT
>TRBD2|TRBJ2-1|TRBV11-2|.
CASSPSGRGSEQFF
TGTGCCAGCAGTCCCAGCGGGAGGGGTTCTGAGCAGTTCTTC
>.|TRBJ2-7|TRBV5-5|once
CASSYSVTYEQYF
TGTGCCAGCAGCTATAGCGTAACCTACGAGCAGTACTTC
>.|TRBJ1-5|TRBV15|.
CATSRGGPQGNQPQHF
TGTGCCACCAGCAGAGGGGGTCCCCAGGGCAATCAGCCCCAGCATTTT
>.|TRBJ1-1|TRBV19|few
CASTPGTIGSNRAFF
TGTGCCAGTACCCCCGGGACAATCGGGTCTAACCGAGCTTTCTTT
>.|TRBJ2-1|TRBV29-1|.
CSVVPGGNEQFF
TGCAGCGTTGTCCCTGGTGGCAATGAGCAGTTCTTC
>.|TRBJ2-5|TRBV15|.
CATSRAGVHEETQYF
TGTGCCACCAGCAGAGCCGGTGTCCACGAGGAGACCCAGTACTTC
>.|TRBJ2-7|TRBV19|.
CASSDYGLEQYF
TGTGCCAGTAGCGACTATGGTTTGGAGCAGTACTTC
>TRBD2|TRBJ2-7|TRBV6-1|.
CASRGAGSGRTEQYF
TGTGCCAGCAGGGGGGCTGGAAGCGGGAGGACCGAGCAGTACTTC
>.|TRBJ1-2|TRBV5-1|.
CASSLEGLSGYTF
TGCGCCAGCAGCTTGGAAGGGCTCAGTGGCTACACCTTC
>.|TRBJ2-7|TRBV18|few
CASSYSYEQYF
TGTGCCAGCTCATACTCCTACGAGCAGTACTTC
>.|TRBJ1-4|TRBV29-1|.
CSGWIQGNEKLFF
TGCAGCGGATGGATACAGGGTAATGAAAAACTGTTTTTT
>.|TRBJ1-2|TRBV5-1|.
CASSLAGRGYTF
TGCGCCAGCAGCTTAGCAGGGCGCGGCTACACCTTC
>TRBD1|TRBJ1-2|TRBV5-1|once
CASSLWGDSRTNYGYTF
TGCGCCAGCAGCTTGTGGGGGGACAGCCGGACTAACTATGGCTACACCTTC
>TRBD1|TRBJ2-7|TRBV4-1|.
CASSHERDRAPEQYF
TGCGCCAGCAGCCACGAAAGGGACAGGGCCCCCGAGCAGTACTTC
>.|TRBJ1-5|TRBV9|many
CASSGRYSNQPQHF
TGTGCCAGCAGCGGAAGGTATAGCAATCAGCCCCAGCATTTT
>.|TRBJ2-1|TRBV18|.
CASSPAGSSYNEQFF
TGTGCCAGCTCACCAGCGGGGAGCTCCTACAATGAGCAGTTCTTC
>TRBD1|TRBJ2-7|TRBV18|few
CASSSTGGEQYF
TGTGCCAGCTCGTCGACAGGGGGCGAGCAGTACTTC
>TRBD2|TRBJ2-5|TRBV5-6|.
CASSLTGSGETQYF
TGTGCCAGCAGCTTGACGGGTAGCGGGGAGACCCAGTACTTC
>.|TRBJ1-1|TRBV11-2|.
CASSSRRVRNAEAFF
TGTGCCAGCAGCTCACGGCGGGTCAGGAACGCTGAAGCTTTCTTT
>.|TRBJ2-3|TRBV30|.
CAWSVRRQGATSRTDTQYF
TGTGCCTGGAGTGTCCGTCGGCAGGGAGCCACCTCGCGCACAGATACGCAGTATTTT
>.|TRBJ2-7|TRBV6-6|.
CASSPLGFGIIYEQYF
TGTGCCAGCAGTCCCCTCGGGTTCGGGATCATATACGAGCAGTACTTC
>.|TRBJ2-3|TRBV11-3|.
CASSLGGGEGTDTQYF
TGTGCCAGCAGCTTAGGTGGAGGGGAAGGCACAGATACGCAGTATTTT
>.|TRBJ1-5|TRBV28|.
CASSLFYAGEYQPQHF
TGTGCCAGCAGTTTATTCTACGCAGGGGAATATCAGCCCCAGCATTTT
>.|TRBJ2-4|TRBV19|few
CASSQAKNLAKNIQYF
TGTGCCAGTAGTCAAGCGAAGAATCTAGCCAAAAACATTCAGTACTTC
>.|TRBJ1-4|TRBV4-2|few
CASSQGTIKEKLFF
TGTGCCAGCAGCCAGGGGACAATAAAAGAAAAACTGTTTTTT
>.|TRBJ2-7|TRBV25-1|.
CASSEFLGTRSAEQYF
TGTGCCAGCAGTGAATTTTTGGGGACCAGATCCGCCGAGCAGTACTTC
>.|TRBJ1-2|TRBV27|.
CASSPDPRTIYGYTF
TGTGCCAGCAGTCCTGACCCCCGGACAATCTACGGCTACACCTTC